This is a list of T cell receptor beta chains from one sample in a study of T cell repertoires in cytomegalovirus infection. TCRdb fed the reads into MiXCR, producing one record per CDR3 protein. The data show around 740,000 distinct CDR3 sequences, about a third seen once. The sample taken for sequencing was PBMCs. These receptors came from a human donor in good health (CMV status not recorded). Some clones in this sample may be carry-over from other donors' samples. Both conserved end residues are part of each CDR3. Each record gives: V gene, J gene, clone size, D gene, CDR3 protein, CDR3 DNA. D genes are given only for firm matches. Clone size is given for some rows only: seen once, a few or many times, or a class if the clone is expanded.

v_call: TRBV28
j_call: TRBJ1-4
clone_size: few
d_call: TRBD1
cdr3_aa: CASRLGQNEKLFF
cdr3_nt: TGTGCCAGCAGATTGGGACAGAATGAAAAACTGTTTTTT

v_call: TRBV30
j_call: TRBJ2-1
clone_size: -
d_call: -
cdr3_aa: CAWSQGSYNEQFF
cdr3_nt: TGTGCCTGGAGCCAGGGATCCTACAATGAGCAGTTCTTC

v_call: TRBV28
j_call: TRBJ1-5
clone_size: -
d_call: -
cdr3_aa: CASSRGGIKDQPHHF
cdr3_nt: TGTGCCAGCTCTCGTGGGGGTATCAAGGATCAGCCCCACCATTTT

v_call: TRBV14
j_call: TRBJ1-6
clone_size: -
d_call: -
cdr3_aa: CASSQFLNSPLHF
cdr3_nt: TGTGCCAGCAGCCAATTTCTGAATTCACCCCTCCACTTT

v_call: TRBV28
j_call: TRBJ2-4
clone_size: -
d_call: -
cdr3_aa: CASSLRLGGVKNIQYF
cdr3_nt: TGTGCCAGCAGTTTAAGGCTAGGAGGGGTAAAAAACATTCAGTACTTC

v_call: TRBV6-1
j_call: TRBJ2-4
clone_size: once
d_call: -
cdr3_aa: CASSEWVAKNIQYF
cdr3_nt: TGTGCCAGCAGTGAATGGGTAGCCAAAAACATTCAGTACTTC

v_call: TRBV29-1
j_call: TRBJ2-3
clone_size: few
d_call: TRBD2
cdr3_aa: CSVERGFGDTQYF
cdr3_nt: TGCAGCGTTGAGCGGGGGTTCGGAGATACGCAGTATTTT

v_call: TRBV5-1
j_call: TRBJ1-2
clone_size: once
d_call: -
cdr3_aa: CASSRYDRPNYGYTF
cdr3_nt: TGCGCCAGCAGCCGGTACGACAGACCTAACTATGGCTACACCTTC

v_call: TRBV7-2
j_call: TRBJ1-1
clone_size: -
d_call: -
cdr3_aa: CASSSRTGETEDFF
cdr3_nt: TGTGCCAGCAGCTCCCGGACGGGGGAAACTGAAGATTTCTTT

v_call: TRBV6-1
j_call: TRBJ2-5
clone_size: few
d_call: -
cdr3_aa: CASTFSYQETQYF
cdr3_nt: TGTGCCAGCACCTTTTCGTACCAAGAGACCCAGTACTTC

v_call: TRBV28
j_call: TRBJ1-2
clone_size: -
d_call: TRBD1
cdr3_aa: CASREQGDLFGYTF
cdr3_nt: TGTGCCAGCAGGGAACAGGGGGATTTATTTGGCTACACCTTC

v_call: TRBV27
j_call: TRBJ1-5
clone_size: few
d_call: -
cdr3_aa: CASSLGVRQPQHF
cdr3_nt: TGTGCCAGCAGTTTAGGGGTCAGGCAGCCCCAGCATTTT

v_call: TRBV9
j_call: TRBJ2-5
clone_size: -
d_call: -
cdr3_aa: CASIVEYMQETQYF
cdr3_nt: TGTGCCAGCATCGTAGAATATATGCAAGAGACCCAGTACTTC

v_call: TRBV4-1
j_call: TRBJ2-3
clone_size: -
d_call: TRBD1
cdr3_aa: CASSQADRGHDTQYF
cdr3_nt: TGCGCCAGCAGCCAAGCCGACAGGGGGCACGATACGCAGTATTTT

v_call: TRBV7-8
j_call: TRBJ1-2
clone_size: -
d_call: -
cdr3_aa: CASSLYPDYGYTF
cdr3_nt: TGTGCCAGCAGCTTATACCCCGACTATGGCTACACCTTC

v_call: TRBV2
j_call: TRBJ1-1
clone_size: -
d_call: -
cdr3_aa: CASSEAARGGPNTEAFF
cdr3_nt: TGTGCCAGCAGTGAAGCGGCCCGTGGGGGGCCCAACACTGAAGCTTTCTTT

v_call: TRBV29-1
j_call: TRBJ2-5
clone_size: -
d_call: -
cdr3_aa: CSVPSWETQYF
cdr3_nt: TGCAGCGTACCCAGCTGGGAGACCCAGTACTTC

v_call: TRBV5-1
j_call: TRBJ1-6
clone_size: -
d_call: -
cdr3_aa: CASSLSISRGNSPLHF
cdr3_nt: TGCGCCAGCAGCTTGTCAATCTCCAGGGGAAATTCACCCCTCCACTTT

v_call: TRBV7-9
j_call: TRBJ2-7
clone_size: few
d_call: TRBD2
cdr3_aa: CASSPSGRDGEQYF
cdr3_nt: TGTGCCAGCAGCCCTAGCGGGAGGGATGGCGAGCAGTACTTC

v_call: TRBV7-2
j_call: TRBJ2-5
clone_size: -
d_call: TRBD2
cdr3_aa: CASSPRGSGGLTATAYF
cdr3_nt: TGTGCCAGCAGCCCGAGGGGGAGCGGGGGTTTAACTGCGACCGCGTACTTC

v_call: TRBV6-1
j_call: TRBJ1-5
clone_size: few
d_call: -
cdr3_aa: CATLEGHTGPQHF
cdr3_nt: TGTGCCACCTTAGAAGGACATACCGGCCCCCAGCATTTT

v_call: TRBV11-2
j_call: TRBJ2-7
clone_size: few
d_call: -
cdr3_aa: CASSLDSSISRIYEQYF
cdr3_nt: TGTGCCAGCAGCTTAGATTCGAGCATTTCAAGAATCTACGAGCAGTACTTC

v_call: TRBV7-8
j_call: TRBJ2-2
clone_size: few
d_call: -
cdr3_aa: CASSPLYERNTGELFF
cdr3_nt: TGTGCCAGCAGCCCTCTGTACGAAAGAAACACCGGGGAGCTGTTTTTT

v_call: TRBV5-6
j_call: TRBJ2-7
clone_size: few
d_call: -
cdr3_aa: CASSFGRPLDEQYF
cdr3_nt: TGTGCCAGCAGCTTTGGGCGGCCTCTGGACGAGCAGTACTTC

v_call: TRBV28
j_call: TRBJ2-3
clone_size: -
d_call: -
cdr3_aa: CASSLGTGFSTDTQYF
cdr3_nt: TGTGCCAGCAGTTTAGGGACCGGTTTTAGCACAGATACGCAGTATTTT

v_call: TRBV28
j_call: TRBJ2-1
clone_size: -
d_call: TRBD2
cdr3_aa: CASNSPSGGSYNEQFF
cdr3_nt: TGTGCCAGCAACTCTCCTAGCGGGGGCTCCTACAATGAGCAGTTCTTC

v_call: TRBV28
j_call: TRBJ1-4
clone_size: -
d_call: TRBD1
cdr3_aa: CASSFETGQPYNEKLFF
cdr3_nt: TGTGCCAGCAGTTTTGAGACGGGACAGCCCTATAATGAAAAACTGTTTTTT

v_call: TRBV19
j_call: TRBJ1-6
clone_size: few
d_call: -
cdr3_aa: CASSTLAGPLHF
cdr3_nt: TGTGCCAGTAGTACCCTCGCTGGACCCCTCCACTTT

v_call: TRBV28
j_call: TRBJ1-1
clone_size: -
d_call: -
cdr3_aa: CASSLGTYTEAFF
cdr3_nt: TGTGCCAGCAGTTTAGGGACATACACTGAAGCTTTCTTT

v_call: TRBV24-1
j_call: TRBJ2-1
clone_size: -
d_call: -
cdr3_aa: CATSGLTSYEQFF
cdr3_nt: TGTGCCACCAGTGGATTGACTAGTTATGAGCAGTTCTTC

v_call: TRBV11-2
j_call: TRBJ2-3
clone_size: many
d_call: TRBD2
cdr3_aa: CASSIRLAGGGLVTDTQYF
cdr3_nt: TGTGCCAGCAGCATAAGACTAGCGGGGGGGGGTTTGGTGACAGATACGCAGTATTTT

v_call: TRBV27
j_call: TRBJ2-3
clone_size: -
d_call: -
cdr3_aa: CASSPRLLVAGSTDTQYF
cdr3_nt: TGTGCCAGCAGTCCCCGCCTGTTGGTCGCGGGTAGCACAGATACGCAGTATTTT

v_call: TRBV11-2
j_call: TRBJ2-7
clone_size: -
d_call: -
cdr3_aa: CASSPYVREQYF
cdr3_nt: TGTGCCAGCAGCCCCTATGTCCGCGAGCAGTACTTC

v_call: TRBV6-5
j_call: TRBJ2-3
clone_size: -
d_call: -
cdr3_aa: CASKLDADTQYF
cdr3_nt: TGTGCCAGCAAGCTAGATGCAGATACGCAGTATTTT

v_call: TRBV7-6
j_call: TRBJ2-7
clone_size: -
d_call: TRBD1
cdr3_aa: CASSPQDRGDEQYF
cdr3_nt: TGTGCCAGCAGCCCCCAGGACAGGGGCGACGAGCAGTACTTC

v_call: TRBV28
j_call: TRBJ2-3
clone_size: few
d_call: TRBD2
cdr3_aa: CASSRPLAGGSTDTQYF
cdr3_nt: TGTGCCAGCAGCCGTCCCTTAGCGGGGGGGTCCACAGATACGCAGTATTTT

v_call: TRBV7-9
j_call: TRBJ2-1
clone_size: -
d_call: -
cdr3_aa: CASSPSVSEQFF
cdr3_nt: TGTGCCAGCAGCCCTAGTGTAAGTGAGCAGTTCTTC

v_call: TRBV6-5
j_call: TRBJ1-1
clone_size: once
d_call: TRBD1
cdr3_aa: CASSQGGLGNTEAFF
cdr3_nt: TGTGCCAGCAGTCAGGGGGGGCTAGGGAACACTGAAGCTTTCTTT

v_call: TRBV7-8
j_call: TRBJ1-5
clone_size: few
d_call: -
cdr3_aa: CASSLVSAVNQPQHF
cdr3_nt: TGTGCCAGCAGCTTAGTGTCAGCAGTCAATCAGCCCCAGCATTTT

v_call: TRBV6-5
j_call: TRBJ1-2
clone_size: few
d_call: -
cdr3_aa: CASSSARASTGYTF
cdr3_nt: TGTGCCAGCAGTTCGGCGCGGGCATCGACGGGCTACACCTTC

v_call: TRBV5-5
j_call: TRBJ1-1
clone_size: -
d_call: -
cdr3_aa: CASSPRQENTEAFF
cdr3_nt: TGTGCCAGCAGCCCGAGACAGGAGAACACTGAAGCTTTCTTT

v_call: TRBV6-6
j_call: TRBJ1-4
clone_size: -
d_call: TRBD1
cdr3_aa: CASSPGQSLAEKLFF
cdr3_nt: TGTGCCAGCAGCCCGGGACAGAGCCTAGCCGAAAAACTGTTTTTT

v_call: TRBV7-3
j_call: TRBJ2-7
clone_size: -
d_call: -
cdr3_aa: CASSPGTGYFYEQYF
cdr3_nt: TGTGCCAGCAGCCCAGGGACGGGGTATTTTTACGAGCAGTACTTC

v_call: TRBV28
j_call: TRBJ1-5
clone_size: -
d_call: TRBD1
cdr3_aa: CASRPGTGWNQPQHF
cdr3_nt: TGTGCCAGCAGACCGGGGACAGGGTGGAATCAGCCCCAGCATTTT

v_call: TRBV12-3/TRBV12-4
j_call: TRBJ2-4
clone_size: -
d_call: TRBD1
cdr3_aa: CASSFRDRGFGKNIQYF
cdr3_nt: TGTGCCAGCAGTTTCCGGGACAGGGGGTTCGGCAAAAACATTCAGTACTTC

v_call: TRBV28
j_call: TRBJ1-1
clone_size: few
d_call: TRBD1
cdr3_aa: CASSLPRQGGAEAFF
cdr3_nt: TGTGCCAGCAGTTTGCCCCGACAGGGAGGGGCTGAAGCTTTCTTT

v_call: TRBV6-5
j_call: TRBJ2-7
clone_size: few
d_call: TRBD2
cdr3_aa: CASSYGAGAGYEQYF
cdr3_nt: TGTGCCAGCAGTTACGGAGCGGGGGCTGGCTACGAGCAGTACTTC